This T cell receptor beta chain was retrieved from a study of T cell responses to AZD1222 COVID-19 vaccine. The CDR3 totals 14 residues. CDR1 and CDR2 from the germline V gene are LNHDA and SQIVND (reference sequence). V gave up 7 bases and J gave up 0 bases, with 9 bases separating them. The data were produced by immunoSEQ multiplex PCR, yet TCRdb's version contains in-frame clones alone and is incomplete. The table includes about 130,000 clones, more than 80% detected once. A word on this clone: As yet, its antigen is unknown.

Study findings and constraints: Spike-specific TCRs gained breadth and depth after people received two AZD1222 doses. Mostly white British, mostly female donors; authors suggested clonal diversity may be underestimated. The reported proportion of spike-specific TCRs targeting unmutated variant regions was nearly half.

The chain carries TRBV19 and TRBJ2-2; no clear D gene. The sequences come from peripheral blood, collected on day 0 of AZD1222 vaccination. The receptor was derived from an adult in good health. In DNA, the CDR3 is TGTGCCAGTATCGCCAGAACGAACACCGGGGAGCTGTTTTTT. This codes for CASIARTNTGELFF. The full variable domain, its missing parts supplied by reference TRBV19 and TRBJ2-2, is DGGITQSPKYLFRKEGQNVTLSCEQNLNHDAMYWYRQDPGQGLRLIYYSQIVNDFQKGDIAEGYSVSREKKESFPLTVTSAQKNPTAFYLCASIARTNTGELFFGEGSRLTVL.